These T cell receptor beta chains were read from a single sample in a study of blood T cells in healthy people across ages. TCRdb used MiXCR to reprocess the 5' RACE reads, holding one entry per CDR3 protein. The repertoire holds approximately 900,000 distinct CDR3 sequences, with about 28% as singletons. The same sample was also studied in work on T cells of mothers and their children.

Sequenced: blood. The receptors derive from a woman between 35 and 50 years old in good health. Each CDR3 is given with its conserved first and last residue. A D gene is named only where the DNA matches it firmly. Only some rows state a clone size, as once, few, many or a class for expanded clones.

size,J,D,V,length,CDR3,DNA
many,TRBJ2-7,.,TRBV9,14,CASSVVDSSYEQYF,TGTGCCAGCAGCGTAGTTGACAGCAGCTACGAGCAGTACTTC
.,TRBJ2-7,TRBD2,TRBV4-2,17,CASSQRAGSGDFYEQYF,TGTGCCAGCAGCCAGAGGGCCGGAAGCGGGGACTTCTACGAGCAGTACTTC
.,TRBJ1-5,.,TRBV7-8,16,CASSLRAGQDNQPQHF,TGTGCCAGCAGCTTAAGGGCGGGACAAGACAATCAGCCCCAGCATTTT
.,TRBJ1-4,.,TRBV5-1,15,CASSGDATTNEKLFF,TGCGCCAGCAGTGGGGACGCCACAACTAATGAAAAACTGTTTTTT
few,TRBJ2-7,TRBD2,TRBV9,14,CASSVAGTNYEQYF,TGTGCCAGCAGCGTAGCTGGGACTAACTACGAGCAGTACTTC
once,TRBJ2-7,TRBD2,TRBV28,16,CASSLAETSGVYEQYF,TGTGCCAGCAGTTTGGCTGAGACTAGCGGAGTCTACGAGCAGTACTTC
many,TRBJ2-3,.,TRBV10-3,17,CAIRETSTLKAADTQYF,TGTGCCATCAGGGAAACCTCCACACTGAAGGCGGCAGATACGCAGTATTTT
.,TRBJ1-5,.,TRBV7-6,13,CASSLGIRQPQHF,TGTGCCAGCAGCTTAGGTATACGTCAGCCCCAGCATTTT
.,TRBJ1-1,TRBD1,TRBV6-5,14,CASTMTGRGTEAFF,TGTGCCAGCACAATGACAGGGAGGGGCACTGAAGCTTTCTTT
few,TRBJ1-6,TRBD1,TRBV7-9,15,CAIQPGQGASSPLHF,TGTGCCATACAGCCCGGACAGGGGGCGAGTTCACCCCTCCACTTT
few,TRBJ2-5,.,TRBV7-3,16,CASSLTRRGSEETQYF,TGTGCCAGCAGCTTAACTCGAAGAGGGTCTGAAGAGACCCAGTACTTC
few,TRBJ2-7,.,TRBV20-1,13,CSATGGTTYEQYF,TGCAGTGCTACGGGCGGAACAACCTACGAGCAGTACTTC
.,TRBJ2-1,.,TRBV24-1,14,CATSKPDSNNEQFF,TGTGCCACCAGTAAACCGGACAGCAACAATGAGCAGTTCTTC
.,TRBJ2-1,.,TRBV4-2,16,CASSGRGLSSYNEQFF,TGTGCCAGCAGCGGCCGCGGACTTAGCTCCTACAATGAGCAGTTCTTC
.,TRBJ1-2,.,TRBV7-8,16,CASSLSSAGGGDGYTF,TGTGCCAGCAGCTTATCGTCCGCGGGGGGAGGGGATGGCTACACCTTC
many,TRBJ2-5,TRBD1,TRBV2,13,CASSNRGQETQYF,TGTGCCAGCAGTAACAGGGGCCAAGAGACCCAGTACTTC
few,TRBJ2-5,TRBD1,TRBV12-3/TRBV12-4,12,CASRDRAETQYF,TGTGCCAGCAGAGACAGGGCGGAGACCCAGTACTTC
few,TRBJ1-1,.,TRBV4-1,14,CASRAPWRGTEAFF,TGCGCCAGCAGAGCACCTTGGAGGGGAACTGAAGCTTTCTTT
.,TRBJ1-3,.,TRBV20-1,15,CSARDPGARGNTIYF,TGCAGTGCTAGAGATCCCGGGGCGAGAGGAAACACCATATATTTT
few,TRBJ1-6,.,TRBV28,15,CASSFLQGNNSPLHF,TGTGCCAGCAGTTTTCTTCAGGGAAATAATTCACCCCTCCACTTT
.,TRBJ1-2,.,TRBV6-5,15,CATRRDPSANYGYTF,TGTGCCACCAGGCGGGACCCCTCTGCTAACTATGGCTACACCTTC
few,TRBJ1-1,.,TRBV12-3/TRBV12-4,14,CASTAGGSNTEAFF,TGTGCCAGCACCGCGGGGGGTTCGAACACTGAAGCTTTCTTT
.,TRBJ2-6,TRBD1,TRBV28,13,CASDTGGSGVLTF,TGTGCCAGCGATACAGGGGGCTCCGGCGTCCTGACTTTC
few,TRBJ1-2,TRBD1,TRBV28,16,CASSGQGAPGVYGYTF,TGTGCCAGCAGTGGACAGGGGGCCCCGGGAGTCTATGGCTACACCTTC
.,TRBJ2-1,.,TRBV3-1,17,CASSQELAWGLSDEQFF,TGTGCCAGCAGCCAAGAGCTAGCGTGGGGCTTGTCGGATGAGCAGTTCTTC
.,TRBJ2-7,.,TRBV28,15,CASSLYGGRYNEQYF,TGTGCCAGCAGTCTCTATGGGGGACGATATAACGAGCAGTACTTC
.,TRBJ2-7,TRBD2,TRBV10-3,16,CAISEPGLADANEQYF,TGTGCCATCAGTGAGCCGGGACTAGCGGATGCCAATGAGCAGTACTTC
.,TRBJ1-2,TRBD1,TRBV28,14,CVSSFGTGDYGYTF,TGTGTCAGCAGTTTCGGGACAGGCGACTATGGCTACACCTTC
many,TRBJ2-7,TRBD2,TRBV12-3/TRBV12-4,14,CASSLGSGVYEQYF,TGTGCCAGCAGTTTGGGGAGCGGGGTCTACGAGCAGTACTTC
few,TRBJ2-2,TRBD1,TRBV7-9,14,CASSLARTGYGLFF,TGTGCCAGCAGCTTAGCCCGGACAGGGTACGGGCTGTTTTTT
.,TRBJ1-1,TRBD1,TRBV29-1,12,CSVRDRPTEAFF,TGCAGCGTGAGGGACAGGCCCACTGAAGCTTTCTTT
many,TRBJ2-7,.,TRBV10-3,13,CAILAGSQYEQYF,TGTGCCATCTTGGCGGGGTCTCAGTACGAGCAGTACTTC
.,TRBJ1-1,TRBD1,TRBV3-1,16,CASSQMGQGANTEAFF,TGTGCCAGCAGCCAGATGGGACAGGGGGCGAACACTGAAGCTTTCTTT
few,TRBJ2-7,TRBD1,TRBV7-2,15,CASSKGQGLPYEQYF,TGTGCCAGCAGCAAGGGACAGGGGCTCCCCTACGAGCAGTACTTC
few,TRBJ1-1,.,TRBV10-3,13,CAITPGRNTEAFF,TGTGCCATCACCCCGGGCCGGAACACTGAAGCTTTCTTT
.,TRBJ2-5,.,TRBV9,14,CASSVDVGQETQYF,TGTGCCAGCAGCGTCGATGTGGGGCAGGAGACCCAGTACTTC
.,TRBJ1-1,.,TRBV3-1,14,CASSQATVMTEAFF,TGTGCCAGCAGCCAAGCTACCGTGATGACTGAAGCTTTCTTT
medium-sized,TRBJ2-7,TRBD1,TRBV6-6,13,CASTPTGIYEQYF,TGTGCCAGCACCCCGACAGGGATCTACGAGCAGTACTTC
few,TRBJ2-7,.,TRBV27,14,CASSPGTQGLEQYF,TGTGCCAGCAGTCCAGGGACCCAGGGGCTCGAGCAGTACTTC
many,TRBJ2-5,TRBD2,TRBV28,13,CASGAGGSETQYF,TGTGCCAGCGGCGCGGGGGGAAGTGAGACCCAGTACTTC
.,TRBJ2-1,.,TRBV11-2,14,CASRLALMVNEQFF,TGTGCCAGCAGGCTAGCCCTAATGGTCAATGAGCAGTTCTTC
.,TRBJ2-3,TRBD2,TRBV10-3,15,CAISSTSGGTDTQYF,TGTGCCATCAGTTCGACTAGCGGGGGTACAGATACGCAGTATTTT
few,TRBJ1-1,.,TRBV9,15,CASSVVEQGTAEAFF,TGTGCCAGCAGCGTAGTTGAGCAGGGTACCGCTGAAGCTTTCTTT
.,TRBJ2-3,TRBD1,TRBV7-2,15,CASTWTGGISDTQYF,TGTGCCAGCACCTGGACAGGGGGCATTTCAGATACGCAGTATTTT
once,TRBJ2-1,.,TRBV9,15,CASSLDPGGRDEQFF,TGTGCCAGCAGCTTAGATCCCGGGGGGCGCGATGAGCAGTTCTTC
many,TRBJ2-3,TRBD2,TRBV5-1,14,CASSSRAGEDTQYF,TGCGCCAGCAGCTCCCGCGCGGGGGAAGATACGCAGTATTTT
.,TRBJ2-3,TRBD2,TRBV9,16,CASNVAGGLSTDTQYF,TGTGCCAGCAACGTAGCGGGAGGACTAAGCACAGATACGCAGTATTTT
.,TRBJ1-2,.,TRBV20-1,16,CSAPSGTHDRNYGYTF,TGCAGTGCCCCCTCCGGGACACATGACCGAAACTATGGCTACACCTTC
.,TRBJ2-6,.,TRBV29-1,13,CSVGPIGANVLTF,TGCAGCGTTGGGCCCATAGGGGCCAACGTCCTGACTTTC
.,TRBJ1-2,TRBD1,TRBV7-9,14,CASERDRVPYGYTF,TGTGCCAGCGAACGCGACAGGGTCCCTTATGGCTACACCTTC
.,TRBJ1-2,TRBD1,TRBV24-1,15,CATSGGGTGPYGYTF,TGTGCCACCAGTGGGGGCGGGACAGGGCCCTATGGCTACACCTTC